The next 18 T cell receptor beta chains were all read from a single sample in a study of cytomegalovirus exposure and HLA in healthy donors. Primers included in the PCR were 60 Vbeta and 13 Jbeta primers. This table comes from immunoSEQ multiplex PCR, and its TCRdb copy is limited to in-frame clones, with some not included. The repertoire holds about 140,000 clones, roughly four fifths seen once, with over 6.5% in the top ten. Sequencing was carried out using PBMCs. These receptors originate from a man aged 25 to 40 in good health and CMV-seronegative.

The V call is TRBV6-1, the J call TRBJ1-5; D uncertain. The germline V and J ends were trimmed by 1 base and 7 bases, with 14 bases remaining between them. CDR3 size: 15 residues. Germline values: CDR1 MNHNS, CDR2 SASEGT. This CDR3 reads CASSEVVGSGQPQHF. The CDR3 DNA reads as TGTGCCAGCAGTGAAGTCGTAGGGAGCGGACAGCCCCAGCATTTT.

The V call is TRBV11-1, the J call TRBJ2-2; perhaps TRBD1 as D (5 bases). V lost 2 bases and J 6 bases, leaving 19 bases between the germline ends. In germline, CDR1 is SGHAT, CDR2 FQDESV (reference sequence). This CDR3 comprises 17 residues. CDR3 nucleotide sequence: TGTGCCAGCAGCTTATTCTCGACAGTAGTAATTCCCGGGGAGCTGTTTTTT. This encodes CASSLFSTVVIPGELFF.

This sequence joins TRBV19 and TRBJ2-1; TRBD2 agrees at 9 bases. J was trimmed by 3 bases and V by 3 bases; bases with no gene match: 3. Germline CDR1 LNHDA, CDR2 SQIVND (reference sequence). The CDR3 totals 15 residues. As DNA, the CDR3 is TGTGCCAGTAGTATCAGCGGGGGGAACTACAATGAGCAGTTCTTC. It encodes CASSISGGNYNEQFF.

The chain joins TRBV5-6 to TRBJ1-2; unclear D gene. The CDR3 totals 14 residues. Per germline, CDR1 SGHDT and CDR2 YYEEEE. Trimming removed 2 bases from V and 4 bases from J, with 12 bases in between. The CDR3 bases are TGTGCCAGCAGCTTCACCTCGGGATTCTATGGCTACACCTTC. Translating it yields CASSFTSGFYGYTF.

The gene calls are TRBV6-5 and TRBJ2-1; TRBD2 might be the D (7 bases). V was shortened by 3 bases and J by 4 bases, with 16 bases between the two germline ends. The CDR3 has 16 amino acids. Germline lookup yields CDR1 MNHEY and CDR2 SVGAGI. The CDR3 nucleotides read TGTGCCAGCAGTTATGGGGGAGGGGGGGTGTACAATGAGCAGTTCTTC. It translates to CASSYGGGGVYNEQFF.

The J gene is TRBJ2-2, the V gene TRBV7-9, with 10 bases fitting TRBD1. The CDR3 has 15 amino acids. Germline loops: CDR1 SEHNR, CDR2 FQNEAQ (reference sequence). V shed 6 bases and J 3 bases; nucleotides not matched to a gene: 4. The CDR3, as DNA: TGTGCCAGCAGATCCGGGACAGGGGACACCGGGGAGCTGTTTTTT. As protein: CASRSGTGDTGELFF.

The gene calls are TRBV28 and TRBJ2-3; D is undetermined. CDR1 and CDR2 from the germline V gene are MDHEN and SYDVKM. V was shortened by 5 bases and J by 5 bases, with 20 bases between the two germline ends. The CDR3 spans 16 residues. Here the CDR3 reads CASSNPITRGKDTQYF. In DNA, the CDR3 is TGTGCCAGCAGTAACCCGATCACTCGAGGAAAAGATACGCAGTATTTT. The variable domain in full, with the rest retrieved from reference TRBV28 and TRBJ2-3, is DVKVTQSSRYLVKRTGEKVFLECVQDMDHENMFWYRQDPGLGLRLIYFSYDVKMKEKGDIPEGYSVSREKKERFSLILESASTNQTSMYLCASSNPITRGKDTQYFGPGTRLTVL.

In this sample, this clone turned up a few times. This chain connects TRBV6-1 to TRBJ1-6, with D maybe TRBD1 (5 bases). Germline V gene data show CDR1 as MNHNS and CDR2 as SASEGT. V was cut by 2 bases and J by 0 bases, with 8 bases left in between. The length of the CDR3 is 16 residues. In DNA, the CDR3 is TGTGCCAGCAGTGAACGGGGGAGCTCCTATAATTCACCCCTCCACTTT. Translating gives CASSERGSSYNSPLHF.

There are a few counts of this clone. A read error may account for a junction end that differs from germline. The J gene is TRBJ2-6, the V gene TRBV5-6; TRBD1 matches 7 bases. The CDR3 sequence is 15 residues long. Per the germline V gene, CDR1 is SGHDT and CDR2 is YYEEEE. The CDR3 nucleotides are TGTGCCAGCAGAACGGACCCTACAGGGGCCAACGGCCTGACTTTC. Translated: CASRTDPTGANGLTF.

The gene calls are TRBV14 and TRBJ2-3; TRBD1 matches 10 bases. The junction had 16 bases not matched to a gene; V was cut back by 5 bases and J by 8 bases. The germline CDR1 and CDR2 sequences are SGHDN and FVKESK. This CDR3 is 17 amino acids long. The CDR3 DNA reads TGTGCCAGCAGCTACGGACCGGGACAGCGGACAGGGGGTACGCAGTATTTT. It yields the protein CASSYGPGQRTGGTQYF.

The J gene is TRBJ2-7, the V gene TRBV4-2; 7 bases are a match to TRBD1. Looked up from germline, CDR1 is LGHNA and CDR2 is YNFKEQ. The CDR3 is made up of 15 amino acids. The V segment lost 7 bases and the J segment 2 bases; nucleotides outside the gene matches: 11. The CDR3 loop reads CASTQDRDSPYEQYF. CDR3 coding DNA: TGTGCCAGCACCCAGGATCGGGACAGCCCCTACGAGCAGTACTTC.

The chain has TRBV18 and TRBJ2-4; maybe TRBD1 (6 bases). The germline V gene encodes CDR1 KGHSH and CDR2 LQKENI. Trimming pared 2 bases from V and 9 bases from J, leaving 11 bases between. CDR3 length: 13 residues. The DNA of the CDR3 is TGTGCCAGCTCACCAGGGGGCAGAGGCATTCAGTACTTC. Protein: CASSPGGRGIQYF.

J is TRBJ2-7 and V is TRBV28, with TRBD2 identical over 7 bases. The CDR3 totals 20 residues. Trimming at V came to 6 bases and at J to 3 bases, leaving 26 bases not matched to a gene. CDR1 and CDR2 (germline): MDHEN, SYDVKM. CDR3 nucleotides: TGTGCCAGCAGACACACACCCCGGACCGGGACTACGTCGGGAAACTACGAGCAGTACTTC. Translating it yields CASRHTPRTGTTSGNYEQYF.

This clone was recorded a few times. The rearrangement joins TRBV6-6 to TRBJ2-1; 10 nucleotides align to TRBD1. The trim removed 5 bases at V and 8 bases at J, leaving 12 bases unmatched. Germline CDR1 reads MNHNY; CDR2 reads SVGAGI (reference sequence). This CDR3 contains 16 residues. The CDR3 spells CASSTPSGTGEYEQFF. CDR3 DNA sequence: TGTGCCAGCAGTACACCCTCCGGGACAGGGGAGTATGAGCAGTTCTTC.

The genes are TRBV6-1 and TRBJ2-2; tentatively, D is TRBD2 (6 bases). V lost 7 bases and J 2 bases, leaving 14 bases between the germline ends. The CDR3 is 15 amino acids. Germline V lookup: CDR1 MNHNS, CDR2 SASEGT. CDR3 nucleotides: TGTGCCAGCATCTATGGAGGACTAAACACCGGGGAGCTGTTTTTT. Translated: CASIYGGLNTGELFF.

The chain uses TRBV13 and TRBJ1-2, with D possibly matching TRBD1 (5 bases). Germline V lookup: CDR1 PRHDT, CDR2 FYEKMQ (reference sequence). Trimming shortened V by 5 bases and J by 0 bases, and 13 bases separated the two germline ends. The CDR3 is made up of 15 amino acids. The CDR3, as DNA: TGTGCCAGCAGCGTTTCAGGGACTCCTAACTATGGCTACACCTTC. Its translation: CASSVSGTPNYGYTF.

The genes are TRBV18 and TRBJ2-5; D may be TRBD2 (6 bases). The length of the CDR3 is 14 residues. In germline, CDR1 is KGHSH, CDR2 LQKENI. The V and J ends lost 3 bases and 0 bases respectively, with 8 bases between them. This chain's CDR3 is CASSPRGNQETQYF. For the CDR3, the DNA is TGTGCCAGCTCACCTCGGGGGAACCAAGAGACCCAGTACTTC.

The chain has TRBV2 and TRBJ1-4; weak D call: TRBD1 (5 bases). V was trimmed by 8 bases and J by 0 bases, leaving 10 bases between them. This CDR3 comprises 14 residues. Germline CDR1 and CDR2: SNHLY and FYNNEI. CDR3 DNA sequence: TGTGCCAGCGGGGGGGAGGCAACTAATGAAAAACTGTTTTTT. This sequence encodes CASGGEATNEKLFF.